This is a list of T cell receptor beta chains from one sample in a study of vaccination and CD4 T cells after COVID-19. These receptors lack a known antigen. A single record per CDR3 protein comes from TCRdb applying MiXCR to the PCR reads. There are about 20,000 distinct CDR3 sequences in the sample; approximately 40% occur only once, and roughly 2.9% lies in the top ten. The sample consisted of CD4+ T cells from blood, cultured in vitro, taken after SARS-CoV-2 vaccination. These receptors originate from a human donor who had recovered from COVID-19. Each CDR3 is given with its conserved first and last residue. The order of the fields is clone size, J gene, V gene, D gene, CDR3 protein, CDR3 DNA. The D gene is left open where the match is weak. The size entry is marked missing in some rows and otherwise reads once, few, many or a size class.

>NA|TRBJ2-7|TRBV7-2|TRBD1
CASSLNRGRQYEQYF
TGTGCCAGCAGCCTCAACAGGGGGCGGCAGTACGAGCAGTACTTC
>NA|TRBJ1-5|TRBV19|NA
CASCLLQGGQPQHF
TGTGCCAGTTGCCTACTACAGGGTGGCCAGCCCCAGCATTTT
>NA|TRBJ2-7|TRBV27|TRBD1
CASKRTGFREQYF
TGTGCCAGTAAAAGGACAGGGTTCAGGGAGCAGTACTTC
>few|TRBJ2-5|TRBV11-3|TRBD2
CASSPVGGGVRETQYF
TGTGCCAGCAGCCCTGTCGGGGGGGGAGTAAGAGAGACCCAGTACTTC
>NA|TRBJ1-2|TRBV7-2|NA
CASRTGYHYTF
TGTGCCAGCAGGACCGGGTATCACTACACCTTC
>few|TRBJ2-5|TRBV20-1|TRBD2
CSAKRTSRETQYF
TGCAGTGCTAAACGGACTAGCAGAGAGACCCAGTACTTC
>NA|TRBJ2-3|TRBV9|NA
CASSVAPTDTQYF
TGTGCCAGCAGCGTAGCTCCCACAGATACGCAGTATTTT
>NA|TRBJ1-2|TRBV5-4|NA
CASSPEAIEGYTF
TGTGCCAGCAGCCCTGAAGCCATCGAAGGCTACACCTTC
>once|TRBJ2-3|TRBV19|TRBD2
CASSISGVSTDTQYF
TGTGCCAGTAGTATCAGCGGGGTTAGCACAGATACGCAGTATTTT
>NA|TRBJ1-2|TRBV4-3|TRBD1
CASSQEPWAPGTGGDGYTF
TGCGCCAGCAGCCAAGAGCCTTGGGCACCCGGGACAGGGGGCGATGGCTACACCTTC
>NA|TRBJ2-5|TRBV20-1|TRBD2
CSARDRLAGVETQYF
TGCAGTGCTAGGGACCGGCTAGCGGGAGTGGAGACCCAGTACTTC
>NA|TRBJ1-6|TRBV20-1|NA
CSARDGGRGNNSPLHF
TGCAGTGCTAGAGATGGGGGCAGGGGAAATAATTCACCCCTCCACTTT
>NA|TRBJ1-1|TRBV7-2|NA
CASSSELNTEAFF
TGTGCCAGCAGCTCGGAGCTGAACACTGAAGCTTTCTTT
>few|TRBJ2-5|TRBV15|NA
CATSVGETQYF
TGTGCCACGTCTGTGGGAGAGACCCAGTACTTC
>few|TRBJ1-1|TRBV6-1|NA
CASRLRSEAFF
TGTGCCAGCAGGCTTAGGAGTGAAGCTTTCTTT
>few|TRBJ1-5|TRBV12-3/TRBV12-4|TRBD1
CASSHRGDQPQHF
TGTGCCAGCAGTCACAGGGGTGATCAGCCCCAGCATTTT
>NA|TRBJ1-1|TRBV6-2/TRBV6-3|NA
CASSSFVRVNTEAFF
TGTGCCAGCAGTTCGTTTGTAAGGGTGAACACTGAAGCTTTCTTT
>NA|TRBJ2-2|TRBV7-9|NA
CASSLRELSTGELFF
TGTGCCAGCAGCCTCCGGGAGCTTAGCACCGGGGAGCTGTTTTTT
>few|TRBJ1-5|TRBV6-4|NA
CASSVGSRMSNQPQHF
TGTGCCAGCAGTGTGGGTTCGAGGATGAGCAATCAGCCCCAGCATTTT
>few|TRBJ2-6|TRBV6-1|NA
CASSDPGANVLTF
TGTGCCAGCAGTGACCCTGGGGCCAACGTCCTGACTTTC
>NA|TRBJ2-7|TRBV7-6|TRBD1
CASSQTGTAYEQYF
TGTGCCAGCAGCCAAACCGGGACAGCCTACGAGCAGTACTTC
>NA|TRBJ1-1|TRBV20-1|NA
CSARHQETENTEAFF
TGCAGTGCTAGACATCAAGAGACAGAGAACACTGAAGCTTTCTTT
>NA|TRBJ1-2|TRBV7-2|NA
CASSLDPGSYGYTF
TGTGCCAGCAGCTTAGATCCAGGCTCCTATGGCTACACCTTC
>NA|TRBJ2-2|TRBV7-2|NA
CASSSDSANTGELFF
TGTGCCAGCAGCTCGGACAGCGCGAACACCGGGGAGCTGTTTTTT
>NA|TRBJ1-2|TRBV25-1|NA
CASSEYSSYGYTF
TGTGCCAGCAGTGAATACAGTTCCTATGGCTACACCTTC
>NA|TRBJ2-3|TRBV29-1|NA
CSVTSYRSTDTQYF
TGCAGCGTTACCTCCTACCGGAGCACAGATACGCAGTATTTT